The next 16 T cell receptor beta chains were all read from a single sample in a study of siplizumab effects on memory and regulatory T cells. Measured with immunoSEQ multiplex PCR; TCRdb has only the in-frame clones, and not every one. This repertoire shows approximately 120,000 clones, approximately 92% found once; its top ten account for around 0.15%. The sequenced sample consisted of non-Treg CD4+ T cells sorted from blood. Source of these receptors: a human donor in good health.

The chain employs TRBV15 and TRBJ2-7, with a possible D match to TRBD1 (6 bases). CDR3 length equals 13 residues. Trimming removed 8 bases from V and 3 bases from J, with 14 bases in between. From germline, CDR1 is LNHNV and CDR2 YYDKDF (reference sequence). DNA for the CDR3: TGTGCCACCTCAGGGACAAGTCACTACGAGCAGTACTTC. It is translated as CATSGTSHYEQYF.

The V and J genes are TRBV2 and TRBJ2-1; TRBD2 aligns across 10 bases. The junction had 2 bases not matched to a gene; V was cut back by 6 bases and J by 9 bases. The CDR3 is made up of 12 amino acids. Germline V lookup: CDR1 SNHLY, CDR2 FYNNEI. CDR3 coding DNA: TGTGCCAGCAGAGCGGGGGGGCGTGAGCAGTTCTTC. Protein product: CASRAGGREQFF.

V and J are TRBV30 and TRBJ1-3; D perhaps matches TRBD1 (5 bases). Trimming removed 0 bases at V and 9 bases at J, with 6 bases between. The germline gives CDR1 GTSNPN, CDR2 SVGIG (reference sequence). This CDR3 spans 11 amino acids. The CDR3 loop reads CAWSVRGTIYF. For the CDR3, the DNA is TGTGCCTGGAGTGTAAGGGGCACCATATATTTT.

For the CDR3, the DNA is TGTGCCAGCTCACCACTGGGGGACTACTACTACGAGCAGTACTTC. Translated: CASSPLGDYYYEQYF. This chain links TRBV18 with TRBJ2-7; 7 bases agree with TRBD2. With V trimmed by 1 base and J by 3 bases, 6 bases remained unmatched. Germline CDR1 is KGHSH and CDR2 is LQKENI. This CDR3 region has 15 residues.

This chain joins TRBV27 and TRBJ1-2, with 12 bases identical to TRBD1. Looked up from germline, CDR1 is MNHEY and CDR2 is SMNVEV (reference sequence). The CDR3 is 19 amino acids. Unmatched junction bases numbered 12, after V lost 2 bases and J lost 2 bases. The CDR3 reads CASSLVSGTGGEGNYGYTF. DNA for the CDR3: TGTGCCAGCAGTTTAGTTTCTGGGACAGGGGGCGAAGGGAACTATGGCTACACCTTC.

The chain employs TRBV10-3 and TRBJ2-2, with D possibly matching TRBD2 (6 bases). The CDR3 is 14 amino acids. V gave up 10 bases and J gave up 2 bases, with 14 bases separating them. Germline V CDR1 and CDR2: ENHRY, SYGVKD. The chain's CDR3 is CATGTLSNTGELFF. For the CDR3, the DNA is TGTGCCACTGGGACTTTATCTAACACCGGGGAGCTGTTTTTT.

This clone has only a few counts. This sequence joins TRBV6-5 and TRBJ1-1; D gene ambiguous. The CDR3 length is 11 residues. The V end was cut by 7 bases, the J end by 3 bases, with 6 bases between. From germline, CDR1 is MNHEY and CDR2 SVGAGI. The CDR3 loop is CASIGDTEAFF. CDR3 DNA sequence: TGTGCCAGCATTGGGGACACTGAAGCTTTCTTT.

The rearrangement uses TRBV6-1 and TRBJ2-1; D is ambiguous. The CDR3 loop spans 17 amino acids. V was trimmed by 0 bases and J by 1 base, leaving 13 bases between them. In germline, CDR1 is MNHNS, CDR2 SASEGT. The CDR3 region has the DNA TGTGCCAGCAGTGAAGCTGACAAGTATACGTCCTACAATGAGCAGTTCTTC. Translating gives CASSEADKYTSYNEQFF.

The chain's CDR3 is CASSQPGTSGGKPSTDTQYF. In DNA form, the CDR3 reads TGCGCCAGCAGCCAACCCGGGACTAGCGGGGGGAAACCTAGCACAGATACGCAGTATTTT. This chain connects TRBV4-1 to TRBJ2-3; 15 bases align to TRBD2. Per germline, CDR1 MGHRA and CDR2 YSYEKL. V dropped 2 bases and J dropped 0; count of bases not matched to a gene: 9. The CDR3 runs to 20 residues.

V is TRBV21-1 and J is TRBJ2-3; the table calls TRBD1, which could not be checked here. TRBV21-1 is flagged as a pseudogene. CDR3 length: 20 residues. CDR3: CASSKDQGTGPSFSTDTQYF. The CDR3 nucleotides are TGTGCCAGCAGCAAAGATCAGGGGACAGGGCCAAGCTTCAGCACAGATACGCAGTATTTT.

The chain joins TRBV29-1 to TRBJ1-1; 7 nucleotides align to TRBD1. In germline, CDR1 is SQVTM, CDR2 ANQGSEA. CDR3 length: 13 amino acids. With V trimmed by 5 bases and J by 7 bases, 10 bases remained unmatched. The CDR3 spells CSVRVQGGIEAFF. DNA for the CDR3: TGCAGCGTTCGCGTGCAGGGGGGGATTGAAGCTTTCTTT.

V is TRBV2 and J is TRBJ1-2; D might be TRBD1 (5 bases). Germline loops: CDR1 SNHLY, CDR2 FYNNEI. Trimming took off 6 bases at V and 4 bases at J, with 12 bases between the two ends. The CDR3 length is 13 residues. The CDR3 DNA reads as TGTGCCAGCAGCCAGGGTGCCCCCTATGGCTACACCTTC. This gives the protein CASSQGAPYGYTF.

The V call is TRBV21-1, the J call TRBJ2-7; TRBD1 is taken as the D call from the table, unchecked against the DNA. TRBV21-1 is tagged as a pseudogene. The CDR3 consists of 16 residues. CDR3: CASGLNRGPWSYEQYF. DNA for the CDR3: TGTGCCAGCGGCCTAAACAGGGGGCCCTGGTCCTACGAGCAGTACTTC.

The chain recombines TRBV6-4 with TRBJ2-2, with D perhaps matching TRBD1 (5 bases). CDR1 is MRHNA, CDR2 SNTAGT, per germline. The CDR3 contains 14 residues. V was cut by 7 bases and J by 0 bases, with 9 bases left in between. The CDR3 DNA is TGTGCCAGCAAGCCGACAGCGAACACCGGGGAGCTGTTTTTT. Protein sequence: CASKPTANTGELFF.

This rearrangement joins TRBV28 to TRBJ2-5; 9 nucleotides agree with TRBD1. Germline V gene sequence: CDR1 MDHEN, CDR2 SYDVKM. CDR3 length: 16 residues. Trimming removed 7 bases from V and 3 bases from J; junction bases left unmatched: 12. The CDR3 region is CASNVPGQGTKETQYF. The DNA of the CDR3 is TGTGCCAGCAATGTACCGGGACAGGGCACAAAAGAGACCCAGTACTTC.

The CDR3 here is CASSYGRGHNQPQHF. CDR3 in DNA: TGTGCCAGCAGTTACGGGAGGGGCCACAATCAGCCCCAGCATTTT. The J gene is TRBJ1-5, the V gene TRBV6-6, with D perhaps TRBD1 (5 bases). CDR1 is MNHNY, CDR2 SVGAGI, per germline (reference sequence). V was pared by 2 bases and J by 3 bases, with 11 bases between. This CDR3 comprises 15 residues.